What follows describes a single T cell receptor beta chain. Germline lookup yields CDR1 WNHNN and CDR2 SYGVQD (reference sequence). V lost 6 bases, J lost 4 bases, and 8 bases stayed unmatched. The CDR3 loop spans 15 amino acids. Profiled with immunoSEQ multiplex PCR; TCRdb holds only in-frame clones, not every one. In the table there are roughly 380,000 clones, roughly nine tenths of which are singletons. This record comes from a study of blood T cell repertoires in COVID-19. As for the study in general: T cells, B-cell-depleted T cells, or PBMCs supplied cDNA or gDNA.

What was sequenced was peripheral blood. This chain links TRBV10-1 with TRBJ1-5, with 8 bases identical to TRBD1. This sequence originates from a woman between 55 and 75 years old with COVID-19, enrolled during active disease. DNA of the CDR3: TGCGCCAGCAGGACCGGACAGGGTCCAAATCAGCCCCAGCATTTT. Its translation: CASRTGQGPNQPQHF.